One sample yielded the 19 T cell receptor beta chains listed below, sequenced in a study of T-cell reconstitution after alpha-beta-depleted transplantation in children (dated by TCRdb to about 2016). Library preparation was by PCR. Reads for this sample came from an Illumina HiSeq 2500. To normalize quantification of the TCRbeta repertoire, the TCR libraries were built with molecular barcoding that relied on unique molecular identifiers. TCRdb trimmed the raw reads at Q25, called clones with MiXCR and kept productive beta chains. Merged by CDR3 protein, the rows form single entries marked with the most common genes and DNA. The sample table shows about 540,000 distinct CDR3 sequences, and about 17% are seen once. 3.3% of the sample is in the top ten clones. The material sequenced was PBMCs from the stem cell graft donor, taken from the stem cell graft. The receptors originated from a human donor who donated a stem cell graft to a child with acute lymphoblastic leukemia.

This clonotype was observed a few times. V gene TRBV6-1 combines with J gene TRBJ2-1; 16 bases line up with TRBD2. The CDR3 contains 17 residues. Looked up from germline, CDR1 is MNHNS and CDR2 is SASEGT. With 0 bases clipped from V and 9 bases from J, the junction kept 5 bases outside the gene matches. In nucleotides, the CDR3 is TGTGCCAGCAGTGAAGCGGGGACTAGCGGGAGGGCGGTTGAGCAGTTCTTC. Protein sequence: CASSEAGTSGRAVEQFF.

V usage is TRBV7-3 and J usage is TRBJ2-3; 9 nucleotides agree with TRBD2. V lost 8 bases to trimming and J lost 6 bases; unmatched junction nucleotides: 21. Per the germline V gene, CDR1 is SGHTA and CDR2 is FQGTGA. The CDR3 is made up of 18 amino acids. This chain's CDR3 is CASSSSASGMVHTDTQYF. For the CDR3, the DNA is TGTGCCAGCTCCAGCTCGGCTAGCGGGATGGTTCACACGGATACGCAGTATTTT.

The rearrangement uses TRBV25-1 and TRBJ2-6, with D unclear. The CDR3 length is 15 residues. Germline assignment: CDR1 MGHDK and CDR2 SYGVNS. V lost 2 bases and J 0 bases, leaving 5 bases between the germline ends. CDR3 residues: CASSEMNSGANVLTF. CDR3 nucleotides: TGTGCCAGCAGTGAAATGAACTCTGGGGCCAACGTCCTGACTTTC.

The CDR3 is CASSIRGQGYNEQFF. In DNA, the CDR3 is TGTGCCAGTAGTATCAGGGGACAGGGCTACAATGAGCAGTTCTTC. J is TRBJ2-1 and V is TRBV19; 9 nucleotides align to TRBD1. The length of the CDR3 is 15 residues. J gave up 3 bases and V 3 bases, and 3 bases lay outside the gene matches. CDR1 and CDR2 (germline): LNHDA, SQIVND (reference sequence).

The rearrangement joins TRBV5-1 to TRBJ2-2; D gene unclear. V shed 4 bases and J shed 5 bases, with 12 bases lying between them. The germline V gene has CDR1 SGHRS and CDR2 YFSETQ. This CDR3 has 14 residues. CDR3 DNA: TGCGCCAGCAGCCCCCAGAGTCGGACCGGGGAGCTGTTTTTT. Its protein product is CASSPQSRTGELFF.

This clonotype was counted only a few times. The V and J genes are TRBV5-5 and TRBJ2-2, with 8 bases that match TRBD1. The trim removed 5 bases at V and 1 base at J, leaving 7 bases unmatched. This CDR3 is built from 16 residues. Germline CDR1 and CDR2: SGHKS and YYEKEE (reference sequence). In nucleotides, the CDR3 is TGTGCCAGCAGGCTCCCGGGACAGGAGAACACCGGGGAGCTGTTTTTT. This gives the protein CASRLPGQENTGELFF.

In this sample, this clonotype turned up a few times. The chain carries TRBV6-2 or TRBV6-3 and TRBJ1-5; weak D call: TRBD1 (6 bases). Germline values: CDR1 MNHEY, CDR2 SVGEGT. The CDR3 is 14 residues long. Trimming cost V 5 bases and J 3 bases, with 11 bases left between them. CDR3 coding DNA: TGTGCCAGCAGTCCCGGGGACAACAATCAGCCCCAGCATTTT. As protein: CASSPGDNNQPQHF.

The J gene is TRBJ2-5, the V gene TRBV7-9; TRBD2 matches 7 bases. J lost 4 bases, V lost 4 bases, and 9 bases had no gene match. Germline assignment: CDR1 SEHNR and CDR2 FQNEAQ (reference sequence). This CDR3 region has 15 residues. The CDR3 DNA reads TGTGCCAGCAGCTCCACGCCATGGGGGGGAGAGACCCAGTACTTC. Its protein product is CASSSTPWGGETQYF.

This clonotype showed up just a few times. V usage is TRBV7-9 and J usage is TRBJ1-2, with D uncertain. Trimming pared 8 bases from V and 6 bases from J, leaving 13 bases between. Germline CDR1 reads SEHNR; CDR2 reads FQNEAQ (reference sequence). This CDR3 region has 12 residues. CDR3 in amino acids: CASARGTDGYTF. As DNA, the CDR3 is TGTGCCAGCGCCCGGGGTACCGATGGCTACACCTTC.

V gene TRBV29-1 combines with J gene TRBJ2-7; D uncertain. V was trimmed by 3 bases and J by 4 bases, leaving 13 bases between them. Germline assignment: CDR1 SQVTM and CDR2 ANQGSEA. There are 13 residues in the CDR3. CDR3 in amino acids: CSVEGRLGYEQYF. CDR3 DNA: TGCAGCGTTGAGGGCAGGCTTGGGTACGAGCAGTACTTC.

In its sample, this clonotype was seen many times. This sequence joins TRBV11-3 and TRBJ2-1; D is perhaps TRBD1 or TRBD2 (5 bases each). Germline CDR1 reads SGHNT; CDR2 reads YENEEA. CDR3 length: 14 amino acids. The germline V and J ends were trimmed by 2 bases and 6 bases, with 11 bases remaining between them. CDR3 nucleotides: TGTGCCAGCAGCTTACGGGGCCCGGGCAATGAGCAGTTCTTC. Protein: CASSLRGPGNEQFF.

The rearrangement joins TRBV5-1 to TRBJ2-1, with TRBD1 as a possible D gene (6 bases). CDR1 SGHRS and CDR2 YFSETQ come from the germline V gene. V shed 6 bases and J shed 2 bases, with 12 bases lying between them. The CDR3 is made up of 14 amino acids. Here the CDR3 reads CASTRQDPYNEQFF. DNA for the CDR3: TGCGCCAGCACCCGACAGGATCCCTACAATGAGCAGTTCTTC.

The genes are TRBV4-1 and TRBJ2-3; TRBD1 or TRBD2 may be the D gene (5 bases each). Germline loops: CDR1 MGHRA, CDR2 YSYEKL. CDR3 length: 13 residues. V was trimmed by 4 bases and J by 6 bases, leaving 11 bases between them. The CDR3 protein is CASSPVGEDTQYF. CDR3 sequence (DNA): TGCGCCAGCAGCCCGGTAGGGGAGGATACGCAGTATTTT.

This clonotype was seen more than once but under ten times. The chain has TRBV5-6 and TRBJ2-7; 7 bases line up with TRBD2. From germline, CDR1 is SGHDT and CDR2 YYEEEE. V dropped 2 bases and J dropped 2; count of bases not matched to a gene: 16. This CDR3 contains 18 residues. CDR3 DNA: TGTGCCAGCAGCTTTGGCAGACCTCGAGGGAGGGCCACCTACGAGCAGTACTTC. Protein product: CASSFGRPRGRATYEQYF.

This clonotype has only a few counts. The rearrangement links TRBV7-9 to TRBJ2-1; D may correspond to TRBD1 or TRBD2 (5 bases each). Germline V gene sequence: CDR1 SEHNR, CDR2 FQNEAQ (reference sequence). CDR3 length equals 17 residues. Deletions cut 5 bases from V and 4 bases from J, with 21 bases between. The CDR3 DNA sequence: TGTGCCAGCAGCCCAGGTTGGGCAGGGACGGCTTACAATGAGCAGTTCTTC. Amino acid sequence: CASSPGWAGTAYNEQFF. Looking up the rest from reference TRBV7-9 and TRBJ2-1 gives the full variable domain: DTGVSQNPRHKITKRGQNVTFRCDPISEHNRLYWYRQTLGQGPEFLTYFQNEAQLEKSRLLSDRFSAERPKGSFSTLEIQRTEQGDSAMYLCASSPGWAGTAYNEQFFGPGTRLTVL.

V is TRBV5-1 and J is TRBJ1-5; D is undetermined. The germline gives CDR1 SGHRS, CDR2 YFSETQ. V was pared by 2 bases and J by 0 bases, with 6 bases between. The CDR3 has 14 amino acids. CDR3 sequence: CASSFDYSNQPQHF. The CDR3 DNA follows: TGCGCCAGCAGCTTCGACTATAGCAATCAGCCCCAGCATTTT.

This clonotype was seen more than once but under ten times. CDR3 amino acids: CATSDPGADTQYF. In DNA, the CDR3 is TGTGCCACCAGTGACCCAGGGGCAGATACGCAGTATTTT. The genes are TRBV24-1 and TRBJ2-3; a possible D gene is TRBD1 (6 bases). The CDR3 covers 13 residues. Trimming took off 4 bases at V and 4 bases at J, with 8 bases between the two ends. Germline loops: CDR1 KGHDR, CDR2 SFDVKD.

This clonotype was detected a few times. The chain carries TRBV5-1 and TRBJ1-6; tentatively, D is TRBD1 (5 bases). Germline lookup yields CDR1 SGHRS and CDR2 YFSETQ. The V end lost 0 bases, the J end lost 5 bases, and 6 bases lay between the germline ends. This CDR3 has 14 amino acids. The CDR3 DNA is TGCGCCAGCAGCTTGGGACAGAATAATTCACCCCTCCACTTT. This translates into CASSLGQNNSPLHF.

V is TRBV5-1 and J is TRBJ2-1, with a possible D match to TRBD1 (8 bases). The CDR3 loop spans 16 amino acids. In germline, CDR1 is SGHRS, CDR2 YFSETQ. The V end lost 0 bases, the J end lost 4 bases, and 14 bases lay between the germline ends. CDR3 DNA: TGCGCCAGCAGCTTGGGGACAGGGAGGGGTTACAATGAGCAGTTCTTC. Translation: CASSLGTGRGYNEQFF.